The clone carrying this T cell receptor beta chain was counted many times. No antigen is known for it. The CDR3 is 15 amino acids. Germline values: CDR1 SGHTA, CDR2 FQGNSA. V lost 1 base and J lost 5, with 12 bases in between. This entry is derived from a study of CD8 T cells in ankylosing spondylitis. Findings and caveats of the study: There was a TCR beta motif, made of several highly homologous variants, that appeared characteristic of ankylosing spondylitis blood. Clones linked to disease, bearing a CD8+ phenotype, were relatively rare in peripheral blood.

TCRdb reprocessed the 5' RACE reads with MiXCR, giving one entry per CDR3 protein. The sample consists of roughly 240,000 distinct CDR3 sequences, under 8.5% of them appearing once. What was sequenced was blood, either unsorted or a sorted T cell fraction (not recorded which). This receptor was identified in a female donor with ankylosing spondylitis or in good health (not recorded which). The V call is TRBV7-2, the J call TRBJ2-1, with D possibly being TRBD2 (6 bases). The CDR3 sequence is CASSLVTSPNNEQFF. DNA for the CDR3: TGTGCCAGCAGCTTAGTTACTAGCCCTAACAATGAGCAGTTCTTC.